A single T cell receptor beta chain is shown here with its context. The antigen is unknown. This sample stems from a study of cytomegalovirus exposure and HLA in healthy donors. Study-level results: Among TCR beta chains of equal frequency, HLA-associated ones were more clonally expanded in a later analysis. Within a later analysis, the majority of CMV-associated TCR beta chains appeared HLA-restricted. Most TCR beta V segments were productive about 87% or about 30% of the time in an earlier analysis. Across donors, presence/absence analyses took sequencing depth to be roughly uniform.

CDR3 length equals 15 residues. The V gene lost 4 bases and the J gene lost 6 bases, with 17 bases spanning the gap. Germline CDR1 and CDR2: SGHKS and YYEKEE (reference sequence). Use of 60 Vbeta and 13 Jbeta primers characterized the PCR. Data came from immunoSEQ multiplex PCR; TCRdb stores just in-frame clones and leaves some out. The sample yields 120,000 or so clones, roughly 86% seen once. The rearrangement uses TRBV5-5 and TRBJ1-5; a weak D match, TRBD1 (5 bases). The specimen sequenced was PBMCs. The receptor was isolated from a man aged 18 to 29 in good health and CMV-seronegative. CDR3 loop: CASSPTAGVGQPQHF. The DNA for the CDR3 is TGTGCCAGCAGCCCAACCGCGGGGGTCGGTCAGCCCCAGCATTTT. Together with reference TRBV5-5 and TRBJ1-5, the CDR3 gives the full variable domain: DAGVTQSPTHLIKTRGQQVTLRCSPISGHKSVSWYQQVLGQGPQFIFQYYEKEERGRGNFPDRFSARQFPNYSSELNVNALLLGDSALYLCASSPTAGVGQPQHFGDGTRLSIL.